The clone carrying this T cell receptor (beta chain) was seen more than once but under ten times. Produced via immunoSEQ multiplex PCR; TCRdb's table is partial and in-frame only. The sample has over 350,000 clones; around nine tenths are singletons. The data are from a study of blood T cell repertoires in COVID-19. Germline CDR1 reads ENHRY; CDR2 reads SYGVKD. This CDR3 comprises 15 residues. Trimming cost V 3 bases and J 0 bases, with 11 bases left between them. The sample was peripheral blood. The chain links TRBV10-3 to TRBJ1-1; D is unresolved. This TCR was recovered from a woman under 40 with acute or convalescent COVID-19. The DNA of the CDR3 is TGTGCCATCAGTGATGGGCGGGGAATGAACACTGAAGCTTTCTTT. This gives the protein CAISDGRGMNTEAFF.